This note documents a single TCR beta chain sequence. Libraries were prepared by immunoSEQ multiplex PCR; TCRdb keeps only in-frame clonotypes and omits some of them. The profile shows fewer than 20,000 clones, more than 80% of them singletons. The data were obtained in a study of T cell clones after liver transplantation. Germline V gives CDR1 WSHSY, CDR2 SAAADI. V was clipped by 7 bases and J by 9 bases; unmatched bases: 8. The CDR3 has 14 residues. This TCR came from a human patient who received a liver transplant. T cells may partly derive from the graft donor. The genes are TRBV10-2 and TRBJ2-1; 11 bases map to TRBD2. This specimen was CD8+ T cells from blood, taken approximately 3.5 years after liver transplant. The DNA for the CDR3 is TGCGCCAGCACTACTAGCGGGAGCAACGGTGAGCAGTTCTTC. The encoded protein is CASTTSGSNGEQFF.